Listed here are 9 T cell receptor beta chains from one sample, sequenced in a study of blood T cell repertoires in COVID-19. Profiling relied on immunoSEQ multiplex PCR, and the TCRdb table lists in-frame clones only, not all of them. This table has more than 200,000 clones, about 84% appearing once. The sequenced sample was peripheral blood. The receptors stem from an elderly woman with acute or convalescent COVID-19.

V is TRBV5-4 and J is TRBJ2-7; TRBD2 aligns across 8 bases. CDR1 and CDR2 from the germline V gene are SGHNT and YYREEE (reference sequence). After removal of 4 bases from V and 6 bases from J, the junction contained 12 bases not matched to a gene. CDR3 length: 15 amino acids. CDR3 DNA sequence: TGTGCCAGCAGCCCCTTCTCCGGGGGGGTAAGCGAGCAGTACTTC. Translated, it gives CASSPFSGGVSEQYF. The entire variable domain, with the rest obtained from reference TRBV5-4 and TRBJ2-7, is as follows: ETGVTQSPTHLIKTRGQQVTLRCSSQSGHNTVSWYQQALGQGPQFIFQYYREEENGRGNFPPRFSGLQFPNYSSELNVNALELDDSALYLCASSPFSGGVSEQYFGPGTRLTVT.

The DNA of the CDR3 is TGTGCCAGTAGTAGGCGACAGGGCGGCACAGATACGCAGTATTTT. This gives the protein CASSRRQGGTDTQYF. The chain joins TRBV19 to TRBJ2-3; 7 nucleotides agree with TRBD1. This CDR3 region has 15 residues. V lost 4 bases, J lost 1 base, and 5 bases stayed unmatched. Germline V gene data show CDR1 as LNHDA and CDR2 as SQIVND (reference sequence).

The V and J genes are TRBV10-1 and TRBJ2-5, with 8 bases matching TRBD1. V lost 0 bases, J lost 4 bases, and 4 bases stayed unmatched. This CDR3 is 15 amino acids long. Germline values: CDR1 WNHNN, CDR2 SYGVQD (reference sequence). Written as DNA, the CDR3 is TGCGCCAGCAGTGAGTCGATACAGGGGGTAGAGACCCAGTACTTC. It yields the protein CASSESIQGVETQYF.

This chain connects TRBV18 to TRBJ2-1; possible D gene TRBD1, 5 bases. Trimming left V 1 base short and J 8 bases short, with 12 bases between. The CDR3 is made up of 14 amino acids. CDR1 KGHSH and CDR2 LQKENI come from the germline V gene. CDR3 loop: CASSPQLRGDEQFF. Written as DNA, the CDR3 is TGTGCCAGCTCACCACAGTTAAGGGGCGATGAGCAGTTCTTC. Combining the CDR3 with reference TRBV18 and TRBJ2-1 gives the whole variable domain NAGVMQNPRHLVRRRGQEARLRCSPMKGHSHVYWYRQLPEEGLKFMVYLQKENIIDESGMPKERFSAEFPKEGPSILRIQQVVRGDSAAYFCASSPQLRGDEQFFGPGTRLTVL.

The chain has TRBV13 and TRBJ2-1, with TRBD2 matching 8 bases. Germline lookup yields CDR1 PRHDT and CDR2 FYEKMQ (reference sequence). Trimming removed 5 bases from V and 1 base from J; junction bases left unmatched: 7. The CDR3 runs 16 residues. In DNA form, the CDR3 reads TGTGCCAGCAGCCCACAAACTAGCGGATCCTACAATGAGCAGTTCTTC. This gives the protein CASSPQTSGSYNEQFF.

This clone was seen just once. The V and J genes are TRBV7-3 and TRBJ1-3; maybe TRBD1 (5 bases). There are 19 residues in the CDR3. V was shortened by 5 bases and J by 3 bases, with 26 bases between the two germline ends. Germline lookup yields CDR1 SGHTA and CDR2 FQGTGA. CDR3 in amino acids: CASSLQNDSGGKGGNTIYF. The CDR3 DNA is TGTGCCAGCAGCCTCCAAAACGACTCGGGGGGGAAGGGTGGAAACACCATATATTTT.

V usage is TRBV5-1 and J usage is TRBJ2-5, with a weak D call TRBD1 (6 bases). Per germline, CDR1 SGHRS and CDR2 YFSETQ. The CDR3 contains 15 residues. The ends were cut back, 3 bases at V and 4 bases at J, with 16 bases in the middle. Here the CDR3 reads CASSSGAGDGETQYF. The CDR3 nucleotides are TGCGCCAGCAGCTCTGGGGCAGGGGATGGAGAGACCCAGTACTTC. The variable domain in full, with the rest retrieved from reference TRBV5-1 and TRBJ2-5, is KAGVTQTPRYLIKTRGQQVTLSCSPISGHRSVSWYQQTPGQGLQFLFEYFSETQRNKGNFPGRFSGRQFSNSRSEMNVSTLELGDSALYLCASSSGAGDGETQYFGPGTRLLVL.

The chain links TRBV5-1 to TRBJ2-3; TRBD2 matches 14 bases. Germline V gene data show CDR1 as SGHRS and CDR2 as YFSETQ. The J segment lost 5 bases and the V segment lost 4 bases, leaving 6 bases of the junction unmatched. The CDR3 loop spans 16 amino acids. This CDR3 is CASSRGTSGRIDTQYF. The CDR3, as DNA: TGCGCCAGCAGCCGGGGGACTAGCGGGAGAATAGATACGCAGTATTTT. The full variable domain, its missing parts supplied by reference TRBV5-1 and TRBJ2-3, is KAGVTQTPRYLIKTRGQQVTLSCSPISGHRSVSWYQQTPGQGLQFLFEYFSETQRNKGNFPGRFSGRQFSNSRSEMNVSTLELGDSALYLCASSRGTSGRIDTQYFGPGTRLTVL.

The V call is TRBV3-1 (or the pseudogene TRBV3-2), the J call TRBJ2-3; 8 bases agree with TRBD1. Germline values: CDR1 LGHDT, CDR2 YNNKEL (reference sequence). Trimming cost V 3 bases and J 6 bases; bases outside gene matches: 2. CDR3 length equals 13 residues. The CDR3 nucleotides read TGTGCCAGCAGCCATGACAGGGGTGATACGCAGTATTTT. Its translation is CASSHDRGDTQYF.